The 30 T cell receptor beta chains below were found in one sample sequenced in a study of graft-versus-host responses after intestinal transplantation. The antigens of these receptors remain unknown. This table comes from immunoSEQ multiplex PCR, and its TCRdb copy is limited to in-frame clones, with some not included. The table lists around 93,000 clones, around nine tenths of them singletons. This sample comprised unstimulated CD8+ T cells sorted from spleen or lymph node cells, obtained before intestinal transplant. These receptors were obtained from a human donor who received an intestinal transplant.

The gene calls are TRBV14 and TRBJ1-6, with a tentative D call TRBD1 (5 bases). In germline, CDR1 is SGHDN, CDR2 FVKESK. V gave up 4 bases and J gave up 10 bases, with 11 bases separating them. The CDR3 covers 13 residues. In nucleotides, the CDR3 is TGTGCCAGCAGCCTTCAGGGTATCTCACCCCTCCACTTT. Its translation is CASSLQGISPLHF.

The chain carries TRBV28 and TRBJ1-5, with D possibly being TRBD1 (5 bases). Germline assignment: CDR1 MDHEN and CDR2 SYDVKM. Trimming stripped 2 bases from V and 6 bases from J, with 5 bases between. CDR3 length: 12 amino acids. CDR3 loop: CASSLGGQPQHF. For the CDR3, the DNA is TGTGCCAGCAGTTTAGGGGGTCAGCCCCAGCATTTT.

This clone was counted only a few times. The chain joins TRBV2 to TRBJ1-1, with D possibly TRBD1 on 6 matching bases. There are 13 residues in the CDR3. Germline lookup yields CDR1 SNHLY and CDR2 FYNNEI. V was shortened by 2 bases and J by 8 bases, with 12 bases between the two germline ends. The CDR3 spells CASSEWGLSEAFF. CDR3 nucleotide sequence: TGTGCCAGCAGTGAATGGGGGCTATCCGAAGCTTTCTTT.

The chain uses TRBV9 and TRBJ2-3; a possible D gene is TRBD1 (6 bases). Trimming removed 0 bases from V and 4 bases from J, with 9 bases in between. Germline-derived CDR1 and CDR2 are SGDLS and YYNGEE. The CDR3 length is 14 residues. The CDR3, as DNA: TGTGCCAGCAGCGTAGATTCAGGGGCAGATACGCAGTATTTT. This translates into CASSVDSGADTQYF.

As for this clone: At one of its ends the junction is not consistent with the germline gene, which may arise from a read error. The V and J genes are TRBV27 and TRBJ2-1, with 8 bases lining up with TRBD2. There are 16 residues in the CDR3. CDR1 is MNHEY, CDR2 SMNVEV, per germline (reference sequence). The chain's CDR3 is CASSLLSGGSDNEQFF. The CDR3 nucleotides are TGTGCCAGCAGTCTCCTGAGCGGGGGCTCCGACAATGAGCAGTTCTTC.

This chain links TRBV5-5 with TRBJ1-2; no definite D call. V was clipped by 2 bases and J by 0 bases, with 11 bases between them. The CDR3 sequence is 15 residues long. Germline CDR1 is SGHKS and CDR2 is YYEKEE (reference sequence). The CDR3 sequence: CASSLWAPSNYGYTF. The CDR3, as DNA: TGTGCCAGCAGCTTATGGGCACCTTCTAACTATGGCTACACCTTC.

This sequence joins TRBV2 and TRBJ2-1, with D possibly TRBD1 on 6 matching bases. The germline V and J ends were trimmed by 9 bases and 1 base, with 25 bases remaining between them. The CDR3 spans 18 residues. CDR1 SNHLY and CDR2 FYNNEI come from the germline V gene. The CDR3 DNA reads TGTGCCAGTACCAAAAATCAGGACAGTTCAGTATCCTACAATGAGCAGTTCTTC. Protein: CASTKNQDSSVSYNEQFF.

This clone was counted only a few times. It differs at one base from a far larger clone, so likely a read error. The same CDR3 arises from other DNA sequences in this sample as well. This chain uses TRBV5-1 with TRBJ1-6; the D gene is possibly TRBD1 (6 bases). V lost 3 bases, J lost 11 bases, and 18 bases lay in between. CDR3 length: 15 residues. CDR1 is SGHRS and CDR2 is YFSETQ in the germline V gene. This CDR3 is CASSSEGELATPLHF. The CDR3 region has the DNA TGCGCCAGCAGCTCTGAGGGGGAGCTGGCTACACCCCTCCACTTT.

As DNA, the CDR3 is TGTGCCAGCAGTAGACAGGGGGACTACGAGCAGTACTTC. The encoded protein is CASSRQGDYEQYF. The chain has TRBV28 and TRBJ2-7; TRBD1 matches 9 bases. CDR1 and CDR2 (germline): MDHEN, SYDVKM. Unmatched junction bases numbered 2, after V lost 5 bases and J lost 3 bases. CDR3 length: 13 residues.

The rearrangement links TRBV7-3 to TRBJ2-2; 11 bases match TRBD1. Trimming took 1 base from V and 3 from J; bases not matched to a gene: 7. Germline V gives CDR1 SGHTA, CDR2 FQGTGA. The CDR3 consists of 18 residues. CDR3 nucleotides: TGTGCCAGCAGCTTAATAGGACAGGGGGCGTCGGACACCGGGGAGCTGTTTTTT. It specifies CASSLIGQGASDTGELFF.

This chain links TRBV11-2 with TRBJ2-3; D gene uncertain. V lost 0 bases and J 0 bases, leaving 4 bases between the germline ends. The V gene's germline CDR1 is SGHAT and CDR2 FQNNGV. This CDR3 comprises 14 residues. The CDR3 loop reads CASSLEASTDTQYF. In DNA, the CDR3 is TGTGCCAGCAGCTTAGAGGCCAGCACAGATACGCAGTATTTT.

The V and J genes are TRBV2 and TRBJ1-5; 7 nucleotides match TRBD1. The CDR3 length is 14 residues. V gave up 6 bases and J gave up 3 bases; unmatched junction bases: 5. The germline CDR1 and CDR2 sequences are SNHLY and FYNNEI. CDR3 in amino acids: CASSGQDLNQPQHF. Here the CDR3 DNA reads TGTGCCAGCAGCGGACAGGACCTCAATCAGCCCCAGCATTTT.

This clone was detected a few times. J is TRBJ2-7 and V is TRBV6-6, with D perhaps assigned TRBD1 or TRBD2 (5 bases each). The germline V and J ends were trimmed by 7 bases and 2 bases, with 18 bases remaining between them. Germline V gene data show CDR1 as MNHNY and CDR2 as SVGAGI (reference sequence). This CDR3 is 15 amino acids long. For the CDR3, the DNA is TGTGCCAGCACCCCCGGGGCAGGAGTGACCTACGAGCAGTACTTC. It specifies CASTPGAGVTYEQYF.

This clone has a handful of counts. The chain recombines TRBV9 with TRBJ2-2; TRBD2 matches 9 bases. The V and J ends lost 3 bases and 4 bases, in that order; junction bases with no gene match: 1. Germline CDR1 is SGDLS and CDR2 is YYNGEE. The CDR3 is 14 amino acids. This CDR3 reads CASSATSGTGELFF. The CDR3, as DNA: TGTGCCAGCAGCGCGACTAGCGGCACCGGGGAGCTGTTTTTT.

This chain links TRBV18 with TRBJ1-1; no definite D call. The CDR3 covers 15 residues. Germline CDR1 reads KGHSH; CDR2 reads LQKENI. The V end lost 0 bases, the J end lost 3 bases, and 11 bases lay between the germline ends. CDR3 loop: CASSPPSVEDTEAFF. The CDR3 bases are TGTGCCAGCTCACCACCCAGCGTAGAGGACACTGAAGCTTTCTTT.

The CDR3 loop reads CASSKIRTDRGNQPQHF. CDR3 nucleotide sequence: TGTGCCAGCAGCAAAATACGGACAGACCGGGGCAATCAGCCCCAGCATTTT. The chain employs TRBV21-1 and TRBJ1-5; the table gives TRBD1 as D, unverified against the DNA. TRBV21-1 is noted as a pseudogene. CDR3 length: 17 residues.

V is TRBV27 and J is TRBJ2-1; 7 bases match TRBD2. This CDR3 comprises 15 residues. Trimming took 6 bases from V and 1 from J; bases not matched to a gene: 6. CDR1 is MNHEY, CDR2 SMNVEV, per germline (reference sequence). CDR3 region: CASSLRGESYNEQFF. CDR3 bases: TGTGCCAGCAGCCTCCGGGGGGAGTCCTACAATGAGCAGTTCTTC.

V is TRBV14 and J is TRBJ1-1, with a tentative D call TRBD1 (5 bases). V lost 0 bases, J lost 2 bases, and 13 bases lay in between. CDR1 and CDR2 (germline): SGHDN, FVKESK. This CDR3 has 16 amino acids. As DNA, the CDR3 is TGTGCCAGCAGCCAAGATTTAGGGGAGGGAAACACTGAAGCTTTCTTT. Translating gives CASSQDLGEGNTEAFF. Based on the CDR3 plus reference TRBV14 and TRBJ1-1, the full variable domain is EAGVTQFPSHSVIEKGQTVTLRCDPISGHDNLYWYRRVMGKEIKFLLHFVKESKQDESGMPNNRFLAERTGGTYSTLKVQPAELEDSGVYFCASSQDLGEGNTEAFFGQGTRLTVV.

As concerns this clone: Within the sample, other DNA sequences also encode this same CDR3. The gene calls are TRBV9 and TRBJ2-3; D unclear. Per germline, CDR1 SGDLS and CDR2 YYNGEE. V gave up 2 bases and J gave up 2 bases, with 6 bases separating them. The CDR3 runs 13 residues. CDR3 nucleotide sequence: TGTGCCAGCAGCGTTGGGGACACAGATACGCAGTATTTT. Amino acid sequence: CASSVGDTDTQYF.

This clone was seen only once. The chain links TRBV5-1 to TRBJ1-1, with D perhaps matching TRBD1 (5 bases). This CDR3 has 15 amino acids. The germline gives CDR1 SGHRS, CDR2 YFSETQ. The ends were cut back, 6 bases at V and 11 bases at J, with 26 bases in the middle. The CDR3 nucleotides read TGCGCCAGCAATGAGGACACGGAGAACCTTGGGGTCGCTTTCTTT. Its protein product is CASNEDTENLGVAFF.

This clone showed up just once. Here the CDR3 reads CASSYLGQGELITEQFF. CDR3 sequence (DNA): TGCGCCAGCAGTTACCTTGGACAGGGAGAGCTTATAACTGAGCAGTTCTTC. This chain links TRBV10-2 with TRBJ2-1, with TRBD1 matching 8 bases. The CDR3 is 17 amino acids. V shed 5 bases, J shed 9 bases, and the junction held 18 bases outside the gene matches. Germline-derived CDR1 and CDR2 are WSHSY and SAAADI.

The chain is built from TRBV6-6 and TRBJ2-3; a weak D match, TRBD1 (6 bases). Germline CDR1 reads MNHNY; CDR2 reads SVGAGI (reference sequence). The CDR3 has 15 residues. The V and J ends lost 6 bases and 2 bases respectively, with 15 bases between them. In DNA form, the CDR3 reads TGTGCCAGCAGCAGGGGCCCCCTAGCCACAGATACGCAGTATTTT. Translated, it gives CASSRGPLATDTQYF.

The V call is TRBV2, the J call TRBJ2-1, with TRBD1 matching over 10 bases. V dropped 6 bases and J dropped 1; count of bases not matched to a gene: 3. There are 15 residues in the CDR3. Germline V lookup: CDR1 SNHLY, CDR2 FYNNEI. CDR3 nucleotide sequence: TGTGCCAGCAGGGTGGGACAGGGGTCCTACAATGAGCAGTTCTTC. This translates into CASRVGQGSYNEQFF.

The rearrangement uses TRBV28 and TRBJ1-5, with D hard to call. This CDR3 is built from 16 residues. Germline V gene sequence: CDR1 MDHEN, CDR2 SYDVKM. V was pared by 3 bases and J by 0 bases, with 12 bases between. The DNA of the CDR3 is TGTGCCAGCAGTTTCATGTACGGTTATAGCAATCAGCCCCAGCATTTT. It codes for CASSFMYGYSNQPQHF.

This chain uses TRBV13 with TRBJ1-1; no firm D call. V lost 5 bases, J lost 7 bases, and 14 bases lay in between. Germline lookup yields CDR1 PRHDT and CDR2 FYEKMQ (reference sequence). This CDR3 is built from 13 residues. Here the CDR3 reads CASSEDTYLEAFF. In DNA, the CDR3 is TGTGCCAGCAGCGAAGACACCTACCTTGAAGCTTTCTTT.

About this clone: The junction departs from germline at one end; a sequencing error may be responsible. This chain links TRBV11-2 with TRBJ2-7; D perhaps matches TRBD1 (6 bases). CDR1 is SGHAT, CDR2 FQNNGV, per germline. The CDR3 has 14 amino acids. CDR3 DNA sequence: TGTGCCAGCAACTTAGGGGGTTCGGGATACGAGCAGTACTTC. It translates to CASNLGGSGYEQYF.

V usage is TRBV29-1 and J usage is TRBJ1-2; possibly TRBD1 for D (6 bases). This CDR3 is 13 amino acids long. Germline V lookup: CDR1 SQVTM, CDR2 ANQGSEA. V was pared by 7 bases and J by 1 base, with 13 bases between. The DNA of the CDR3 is TGCAGCGCTGGGGGGGGCCTTAACTATGGCTACACCTTC. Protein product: CSAGGGLNYGYTF.

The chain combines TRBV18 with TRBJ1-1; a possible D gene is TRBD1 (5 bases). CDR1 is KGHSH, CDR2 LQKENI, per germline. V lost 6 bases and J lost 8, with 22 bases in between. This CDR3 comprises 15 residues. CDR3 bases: TGTGCCAGCTCCCCCTCGGGAGGGGTGCTTCTCGAAGCTTTCTTT. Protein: CASSPSGGVLLEAFF.

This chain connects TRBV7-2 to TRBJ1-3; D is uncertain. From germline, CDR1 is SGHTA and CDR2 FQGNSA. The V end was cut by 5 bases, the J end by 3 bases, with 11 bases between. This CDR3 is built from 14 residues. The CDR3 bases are TGTGCCAGCAGCATCTTGAGCTTTGGAAACACCATATATTTT. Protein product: CASSILSFGNTIYF. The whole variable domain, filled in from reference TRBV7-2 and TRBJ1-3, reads GAGVSQSPSNKVTEKGKDVELRCDPISGHTALYWYRQSLGQGLEFLIYFQGNSAPDKSGLPSDRFSAERTGGSVSTLTIQRTQQEDSAVYLCASSILSFGNTIYFGEGSWLTVV.

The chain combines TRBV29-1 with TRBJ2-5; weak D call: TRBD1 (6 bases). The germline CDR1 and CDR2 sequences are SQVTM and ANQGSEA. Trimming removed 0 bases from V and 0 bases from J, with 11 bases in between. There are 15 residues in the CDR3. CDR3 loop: CSVEDWDKYQETQYF. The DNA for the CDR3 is TGCAGCGTTGAAGACTGGGACAAGTACCAAGAGACCCAGTACTTC.